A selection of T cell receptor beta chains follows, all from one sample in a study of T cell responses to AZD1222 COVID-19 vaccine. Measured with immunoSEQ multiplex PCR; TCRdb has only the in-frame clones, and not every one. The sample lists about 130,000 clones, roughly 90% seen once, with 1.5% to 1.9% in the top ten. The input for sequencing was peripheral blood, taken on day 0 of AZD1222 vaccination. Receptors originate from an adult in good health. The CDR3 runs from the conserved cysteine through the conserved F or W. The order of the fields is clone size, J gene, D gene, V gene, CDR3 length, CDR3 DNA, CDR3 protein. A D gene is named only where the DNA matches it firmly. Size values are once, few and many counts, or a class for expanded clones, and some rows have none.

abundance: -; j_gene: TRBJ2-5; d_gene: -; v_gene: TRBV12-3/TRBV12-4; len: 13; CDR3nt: TGTGCCAGCAATCGCGGGACAGTAGAGACCCAGTACTTC; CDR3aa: CASNRGTVETQYF
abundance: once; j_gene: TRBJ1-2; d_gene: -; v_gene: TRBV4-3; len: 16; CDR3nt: TGCGCCAGCAGCCAAGATTATCCACCCTCGCACGATGGCTACACCTTC; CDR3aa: CASSQDYPPSHDGYTF
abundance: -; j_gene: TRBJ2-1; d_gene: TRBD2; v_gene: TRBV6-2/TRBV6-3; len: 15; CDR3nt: TGTGCCAGCAGTTACTCGACTAGCGGATACAATGAGCAGTTCTTC; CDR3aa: CASSYSTSGYNEQFF
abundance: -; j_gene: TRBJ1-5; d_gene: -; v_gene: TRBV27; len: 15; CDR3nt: TGTGCCAGCAGTTCCAGGGAATATAGCAATCAGCCCCAGCATTTT; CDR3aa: CASSSREYSNQPQHF
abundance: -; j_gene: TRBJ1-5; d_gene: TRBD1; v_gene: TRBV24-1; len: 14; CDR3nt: TGTGCTTGGGACAGACAGACTAGCAATCAGCCCCAGCATTTT; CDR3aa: CAWDRQTSNQPQHF
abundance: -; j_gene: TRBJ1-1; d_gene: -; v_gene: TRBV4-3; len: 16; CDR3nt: TGCGCCAGCAGCCACCACAGGTTAGGCAGAAACACTGAAGCTTTCTTT; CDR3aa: CASSHHRLGRNTEAFF
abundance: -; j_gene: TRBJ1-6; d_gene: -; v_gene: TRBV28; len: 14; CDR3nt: TGTGCCAGCAGTTTAGAAGGGTATAATTCACCCCTCCACTTT; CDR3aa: CASSLEGYNSPLHF
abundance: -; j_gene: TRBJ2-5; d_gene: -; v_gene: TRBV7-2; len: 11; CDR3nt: TGTGCCAGCAGCTTAATTGAGACCCAGTACTTC; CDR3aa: CASSLIETQYF
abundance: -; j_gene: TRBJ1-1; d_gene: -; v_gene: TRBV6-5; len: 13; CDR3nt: TGTGCCAGCAGTTACTCGGGCATGACTGAAGCTTTCTTT; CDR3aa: CASSYSGMTEAFF
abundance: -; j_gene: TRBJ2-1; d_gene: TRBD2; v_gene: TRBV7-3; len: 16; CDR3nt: TGTGCCAGCAGTTATAGCGGGGGGAGCTCCTACAATGAGCAGTTCTTC; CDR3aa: CASSYSGGSSYNEQFF
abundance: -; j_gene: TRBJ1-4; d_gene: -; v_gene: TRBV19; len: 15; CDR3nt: TGTGCCAGTAGTATATCCAGAAATATTGCTGAAAAACTGTTTTTT; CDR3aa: CASSISRNIAEKLFF
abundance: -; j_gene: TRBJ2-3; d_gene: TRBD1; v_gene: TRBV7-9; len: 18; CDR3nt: TGTGCCAGCAGCTCTCTGGTCCGGGACAGGAGTATCACAGATACGCAGTATTTT; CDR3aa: CASSSLVRDRSITDTQYF
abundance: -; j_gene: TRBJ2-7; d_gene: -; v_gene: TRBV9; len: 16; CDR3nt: TGTGCCAGCAGCGCAGTTGGACACGCAGCAACCTACGAGCAGTACTTC; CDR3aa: CASSAVGHAATYEQYF
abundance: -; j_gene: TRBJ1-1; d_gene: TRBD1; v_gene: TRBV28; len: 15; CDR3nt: TGTGCCAGCAGCCCGGGACAGGGAGTTAACACTGAAGCTTTCTTT; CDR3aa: CASSPGQGVNTEAFF
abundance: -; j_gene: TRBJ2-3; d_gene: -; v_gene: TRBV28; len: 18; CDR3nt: TGTGCCAGCAGTCCAGACCTGGACAGAAGAAGTTACACAGATACGCAGTATTTT; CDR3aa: CASSPDLDRRSYTDTQYF
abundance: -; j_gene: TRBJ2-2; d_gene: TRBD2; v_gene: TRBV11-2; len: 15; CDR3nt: TGTGCCAGCACTCCACTAGCGGGAGAGGTCGGGGAGCTGTTTTTT; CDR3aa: CASTPLAGEVGELFF
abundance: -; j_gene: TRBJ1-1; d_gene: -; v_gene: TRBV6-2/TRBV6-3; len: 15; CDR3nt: TGTGCCAGCAGTTCAATTGTAGGAGGGAACACTGAAGCTTTCTTT; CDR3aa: CASSSIVGGNTEAFF
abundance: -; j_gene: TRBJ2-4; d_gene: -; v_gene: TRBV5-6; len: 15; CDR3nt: TGTGCCAGCAGCTCCAGGAGGCTAGCCAAAAACATTCAGTACTTC; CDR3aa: CASSSRRLAKNIQYF
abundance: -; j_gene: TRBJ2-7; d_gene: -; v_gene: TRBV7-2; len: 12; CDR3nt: TGTGCCAGCAGCTTCGACTCCTACGAGCAGTACTTC; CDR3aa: CASSFDSYEQYF
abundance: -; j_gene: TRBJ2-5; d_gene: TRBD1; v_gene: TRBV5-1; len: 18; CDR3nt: TGCGCCAGCAGCGAAGGAGGGCTAGGACAGGGGGGTAGAGAGACCCAGTACTTC; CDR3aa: CASSEGGLGQGGRETQYF
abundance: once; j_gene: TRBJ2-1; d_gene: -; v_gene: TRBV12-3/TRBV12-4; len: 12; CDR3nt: TGTGCCAGCAGTTCGGAACCGAATGAGCAGTTCTTC; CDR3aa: CASSSEPNEQFF
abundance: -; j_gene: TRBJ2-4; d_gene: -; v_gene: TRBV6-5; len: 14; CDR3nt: TGTGCCAGCAGTCCTCGCATAGCCAAAAACATTCAGTACTTC; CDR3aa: CASSPRIAKNIQYF
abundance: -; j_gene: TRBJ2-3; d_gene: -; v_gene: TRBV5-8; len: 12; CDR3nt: TGTGCCAGCAGGTTTAGCCCAGATACGCAGTATTTT; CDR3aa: CASRFSPDTQYF
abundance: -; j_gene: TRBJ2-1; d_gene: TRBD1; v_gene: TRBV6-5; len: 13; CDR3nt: TGTGCCAGCAGTCAGGGGGCGGACAATGAGCAGTTCTTC; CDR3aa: CASSQGADNEQFF
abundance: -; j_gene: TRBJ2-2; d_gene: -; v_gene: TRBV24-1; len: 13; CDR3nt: TGTGCCACCAGTGACGGGAACACCGGGGAGCTGTTTTTT; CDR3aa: CATSDGNTGELFF
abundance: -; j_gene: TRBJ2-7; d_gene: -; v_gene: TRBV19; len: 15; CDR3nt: TGTGCCAGTAGTGCGGGACTGGGAACCTCCTACGAGCAGTACTTC; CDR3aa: CASSAGLGTSYEQYF
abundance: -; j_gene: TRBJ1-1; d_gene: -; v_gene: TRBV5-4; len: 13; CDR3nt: TGTGCCAGCAGCCCTAGGGGAGGGACTGAAGCTTTCTTT; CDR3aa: CASSPRGGTEAFF
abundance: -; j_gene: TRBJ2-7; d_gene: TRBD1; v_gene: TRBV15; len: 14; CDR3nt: TGTGCCACCAGCAGAGGGACAGGTTCCTACGAGCAGTACTTC; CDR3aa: CATSRGTGSYEQYF
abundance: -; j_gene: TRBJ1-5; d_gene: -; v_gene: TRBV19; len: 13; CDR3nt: TGTGCCAGTAGTATTCAGGGGTTCCAGCCCCAGCATTTT; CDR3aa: CASSIQGFQPQHF
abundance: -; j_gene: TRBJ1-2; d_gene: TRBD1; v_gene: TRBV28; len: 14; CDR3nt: TGTGCCAGCAGTCCGCAGGACAGGTCGGGGGGCTACACCTTC; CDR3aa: CASSPQDRSGGYTF
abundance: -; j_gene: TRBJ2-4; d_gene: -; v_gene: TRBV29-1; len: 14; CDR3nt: TGCAGCGTTGCGCCACGACTAGCCAAAAACATTCAGTACTTC; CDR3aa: CSVAPRLAKNIQYF
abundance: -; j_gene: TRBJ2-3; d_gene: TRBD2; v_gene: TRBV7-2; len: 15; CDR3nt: TGTGCCAGCAGCTTAGGAGGCGGGGGAGAGGATACGCAGTATTTT; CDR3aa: CASSLGGGGEDTQYF
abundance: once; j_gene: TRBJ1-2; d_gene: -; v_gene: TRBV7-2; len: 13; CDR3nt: TGTGCCAGCGGCTTAGTAACCGCCTATGGCTACACCTTC; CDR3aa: CASGLVTAYGYTF
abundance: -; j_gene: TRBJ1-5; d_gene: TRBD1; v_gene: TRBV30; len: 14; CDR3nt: TGTGCCTGGGGGACAGGGGGTCGCAATCAGCCCCAGCATTTT; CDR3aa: CAWGTGGRNQPQHF
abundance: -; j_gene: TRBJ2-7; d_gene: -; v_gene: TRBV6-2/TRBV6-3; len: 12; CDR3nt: TGTGCCAGCAGTTACTCGAATTACGAGCAGTACTTC; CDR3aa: CASSYSNYEQYF
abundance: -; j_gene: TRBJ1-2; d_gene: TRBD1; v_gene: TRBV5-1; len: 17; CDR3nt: TGCGCCAGCAGCTTTGTTGACAGGGCCCGGGGGGTCGATGGCTACACCTTC; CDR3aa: CASSFVDRARGVDGYTF
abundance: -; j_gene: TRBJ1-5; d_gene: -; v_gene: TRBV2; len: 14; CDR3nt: TGTGCCAGCAGTGTGGGGGTAGGAGTTCAGCCCCAGCATTTT; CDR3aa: CASSVGVGVQPQHF
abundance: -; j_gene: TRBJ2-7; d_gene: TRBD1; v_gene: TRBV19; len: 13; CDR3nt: TGTGCCAGTAGTACGGACAGGGTCTACGAGCAGTACTTC; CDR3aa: CASSTDRVYEQYF
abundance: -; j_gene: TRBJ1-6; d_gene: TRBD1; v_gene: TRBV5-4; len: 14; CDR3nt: TGTGCCAGCAGCTTTGACAGGGATGGCTCACCCCTCCACTTT; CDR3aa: CASSFDRDGSPLHF
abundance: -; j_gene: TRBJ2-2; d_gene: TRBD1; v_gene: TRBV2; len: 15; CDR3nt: TGTGCCAGCAGTCTAACGCAGGGGGCGCGAGGGGAGCTGTTTTTT; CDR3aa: CASSLTQGARGELFF
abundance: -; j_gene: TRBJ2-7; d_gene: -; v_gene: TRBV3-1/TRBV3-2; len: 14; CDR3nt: TGTGCCAGCAGCCCCCCGGGGGTCAGGAACGAGCAGTACTTC; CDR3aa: CASSPPGVRNEQYF
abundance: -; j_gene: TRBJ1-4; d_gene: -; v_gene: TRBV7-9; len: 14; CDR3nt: TGTGCCAGCAGCTTATGGGGTTCAAATGAAAAACTGTTTTTT; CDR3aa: CASSLWGSNEKLFF
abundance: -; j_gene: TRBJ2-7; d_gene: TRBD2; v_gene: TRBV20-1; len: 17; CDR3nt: TGCAGTGCCAGTAATATGGGGACTAGCGGGACCATCTACGAGCAGTACTTC; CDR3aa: CSASNMGTSGTIYEQYF
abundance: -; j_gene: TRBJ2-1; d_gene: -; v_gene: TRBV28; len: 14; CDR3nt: TGTGCCAGCAGAGACGAGGGTGTCTACAATGAGCAGTTCTTC; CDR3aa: CASRDEGVYNEQFF
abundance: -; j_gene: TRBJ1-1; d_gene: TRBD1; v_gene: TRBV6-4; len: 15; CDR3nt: TGTGCCAGCAGAACGGAGAGGGGGCAAGACACTGAAGCTTTCTTT; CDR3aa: CASRTERGQDTEAFF
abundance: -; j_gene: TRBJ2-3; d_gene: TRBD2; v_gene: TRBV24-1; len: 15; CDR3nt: TGTGCCACCAGTGAAACCGGGACTAGCTACGATACGCAGTATTTT; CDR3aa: CATSETGTSYDTQYF
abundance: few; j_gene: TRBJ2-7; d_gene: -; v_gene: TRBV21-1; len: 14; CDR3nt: TGTGCCAGCAGGAAACTAAGCCCGTCCTACGAGCAGTACTTC; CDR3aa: CASRKLSPSYEQYF
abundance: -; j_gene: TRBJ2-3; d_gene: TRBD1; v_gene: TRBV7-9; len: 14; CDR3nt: TGTGCCAGCAGCCTTGGGACAGCTGGAGATACGCAGTATTTT; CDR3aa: CASSLGTAGDTQYF
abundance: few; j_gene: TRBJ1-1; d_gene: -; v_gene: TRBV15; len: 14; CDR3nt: TGTGCCACCAGCAGAGTCAGGGGTCGGACTGAAGCTTTCTTT; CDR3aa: CATSRVRGRTEAFF
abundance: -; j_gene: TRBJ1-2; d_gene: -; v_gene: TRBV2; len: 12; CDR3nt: TGTGCCAGCAGTGAGCTGGACTATGGCTACACCTTC; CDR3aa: CASSELDYGYTF